This TCR beta chain was sequenced in a study of control samples from healthy donors and cancer patients. V shed 4 bases, J shed 7 bases, and the junction held 4 bases outside the gene matches. The CDR3 loop spans 14 amino acids. CDR1 is SGHDT and CDR2 is YYEEEE in the germline V gene. Some clones are missing from TCRdb's copy, which holds only in-frame ones; the method was immunoSEQ multiplex PCR. The table lists 150,000 to 190,000 clones, over 90% of them singletons, with under 2.5% in the top ten. The origin of this receptor is a man aged 50-59 years in good health. The rearrangement uses TRBV5-6 and TRBJ1-6, with TRBD1 matching over 8 bases. The sample taken for sequencing was blood. The CDR3 is CASSLTGGNSPLHF. The CDR3 DNA reads as TGTGCCAGCAGCCTTACAGGGGGAAATTCACCCCTCCACTTT.